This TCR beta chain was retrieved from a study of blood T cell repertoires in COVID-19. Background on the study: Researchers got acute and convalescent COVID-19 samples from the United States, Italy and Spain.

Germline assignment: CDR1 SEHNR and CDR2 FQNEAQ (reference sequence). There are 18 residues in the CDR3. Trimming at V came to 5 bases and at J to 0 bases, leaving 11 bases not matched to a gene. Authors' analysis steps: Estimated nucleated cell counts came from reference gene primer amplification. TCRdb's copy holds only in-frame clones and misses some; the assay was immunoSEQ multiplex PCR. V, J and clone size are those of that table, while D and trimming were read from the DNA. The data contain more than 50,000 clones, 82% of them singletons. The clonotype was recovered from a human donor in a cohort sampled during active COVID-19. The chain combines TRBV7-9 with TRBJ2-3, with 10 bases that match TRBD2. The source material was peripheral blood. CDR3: CASSLRTSGTTSTDTQYF. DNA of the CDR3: TGTGCCAGCAGCCTAAGGACTAGCGGTACCACTAGCACAGATACGCAGTATTTT.